Below, one T cell receptor (beta chain) is given with its context. These data are taken from a study of blood T cell repertoires in COVID-19. The overall study: The cDNA or gDNA used as material had been derived from T cells, B-cell-depleted T cells, or PBMCs.

The CDR3 sequence is 13 residues long. Germline CDR1 WSHSY, CDR2 SAAADI. V trimming: 5 bases; J trimming: 4 bases; junction bases outside the gene matches: 5. As processed by the authors: Quantification of nucleated cells was approximated via reference gene primer amplification. Clones were read by immunoSEQ multiplex PCR, and TCRdb kept only the in-frame ones, dropping some. V and J calls and clone size come straight from that table; D and trimming were deduced from the DNA. The sample lists hundreds of thousands of clones, approximately 83% occurring once. The sequencing input was peripheral blood. The receptor's source is a woman in her thirties or forties with active or convalescent COVID-19. The V call is TRBV10-2, the J call TRBJ2-7, with 7 positions matching TRBD2. As DNA, the CDR3 is TGCGCCAGCAGTTGGGACTACGAATACGAGCAGTACTTC. It encodes CASSWDYEYEQYF.